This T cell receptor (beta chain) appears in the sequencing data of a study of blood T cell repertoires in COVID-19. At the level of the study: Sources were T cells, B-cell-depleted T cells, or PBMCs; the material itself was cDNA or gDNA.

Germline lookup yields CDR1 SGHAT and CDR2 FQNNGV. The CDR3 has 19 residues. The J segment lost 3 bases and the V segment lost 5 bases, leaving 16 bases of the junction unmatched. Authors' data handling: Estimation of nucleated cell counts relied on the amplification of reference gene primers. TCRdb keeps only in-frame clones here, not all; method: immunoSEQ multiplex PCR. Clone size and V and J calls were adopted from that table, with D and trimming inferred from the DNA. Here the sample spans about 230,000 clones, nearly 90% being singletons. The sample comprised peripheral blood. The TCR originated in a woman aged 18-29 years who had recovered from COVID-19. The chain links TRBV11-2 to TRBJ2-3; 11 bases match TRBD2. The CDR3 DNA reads TGTGCCAGCAGCCCCCGTACTAGCGGGAGCCCAACGGAGACAGATACGCAGTATTTT. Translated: CASSPRTSGSPTETDTQYF.